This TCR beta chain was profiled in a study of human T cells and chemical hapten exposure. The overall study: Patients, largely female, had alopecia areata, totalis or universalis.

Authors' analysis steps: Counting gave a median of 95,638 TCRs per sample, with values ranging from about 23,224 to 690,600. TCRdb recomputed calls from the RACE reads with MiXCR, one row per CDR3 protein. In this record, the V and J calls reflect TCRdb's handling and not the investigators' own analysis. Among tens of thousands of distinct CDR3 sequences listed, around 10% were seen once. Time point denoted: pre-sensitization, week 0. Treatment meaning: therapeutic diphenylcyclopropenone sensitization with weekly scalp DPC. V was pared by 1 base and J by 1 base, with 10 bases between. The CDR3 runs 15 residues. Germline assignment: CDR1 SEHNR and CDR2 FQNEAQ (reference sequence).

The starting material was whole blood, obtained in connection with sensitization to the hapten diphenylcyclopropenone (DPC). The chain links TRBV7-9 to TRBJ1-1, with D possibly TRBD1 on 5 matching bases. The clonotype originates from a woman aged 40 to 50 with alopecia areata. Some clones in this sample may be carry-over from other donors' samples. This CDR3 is CASSLGAGRNTEAFF. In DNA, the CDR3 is TGTGCCAGCAGCTTAGGGGCAGGGAGGAACACTGAAGCTTTCTTT.